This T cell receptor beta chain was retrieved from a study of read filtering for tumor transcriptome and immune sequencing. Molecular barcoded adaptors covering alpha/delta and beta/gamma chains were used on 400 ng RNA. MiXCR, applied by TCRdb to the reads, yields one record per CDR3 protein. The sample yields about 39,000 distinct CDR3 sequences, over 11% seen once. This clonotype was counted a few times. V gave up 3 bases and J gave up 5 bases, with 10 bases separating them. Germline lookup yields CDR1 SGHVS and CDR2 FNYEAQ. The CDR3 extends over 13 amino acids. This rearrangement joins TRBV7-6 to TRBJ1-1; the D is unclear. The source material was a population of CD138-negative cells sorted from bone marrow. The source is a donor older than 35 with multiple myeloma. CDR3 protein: CASSFGGTTEAFF. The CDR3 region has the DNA TGTGCCAGCAGCTTCGGAGGAACAACTGAAGCTTTCTTT.